Below, 21 T cell receptor beta chains from the same sample are listed, as sequenced in a study of T cell responses to AZD1222 COVID-19 vaccine. The assay was immunoSEQ multiplex PCR, and TCRdb's table has in-frame clones only and misses some. The data hold fewer than 90,000 clones, with over 80% observed a single time. The sample in question was peripheral blood, obtained 28 days after the second AZD1222 dose. The source of these receptors is an adult who received the AZD1222 COVID-19 vaccine.

The chain combines TRBV6-5 with TRBJ1-4; TRBD1 agrees at 7 bases. The CDR3 has 14 amino acids. V trimming: 8 bases; J trimming: 8 bases; junction bases outside the gene matches: 11. Germline V CDR1 and CDR2: MNHEY, SVGAGI. The CDR3 loop is CASGSWDSTEKLFF. CDR3 sequence (DNA): TGTGCCAGCGGAAGTTGGGACAGCACCGAAAAACTGTTTTTT.

The J gene is TRBJ2-1, the V gene TRBV20-1, with D maybe TRBD1 (5 bases). Trimming shortened V by 6 bases and J by 9 bases, and 9 bases separated the two germline ends. The CDR3 consists of 10 residues. Germline assignment: CDR1 DFQATT and CDR2 SNEGSKA (reference sequence). The CDR3 reads CSATRGEQFF. CDR3 bases: TGCAGTGCCACAAGGGGTGAGCAGTTCTTC.

The rearrangement joins TRBV5-1 to TRBJ2-3; 7 nucleotides agree with TRBD2. V trimming: 0 bases; J trimming: 2 bases; junction bases outside the gene matches: 9. Germline CDR1 SGHRS, CDR2 YFSETQ. This CDR3 contains 17 residues. CDR3 nucleotide sequence: TGCGCCAGCAGCTTGGCAACTGTAAGCGGGGCCACAGATACGCAGTATTTT. Its translation is CASSLATVSGATDTQYF.

The CDR3 coding sequence is TGTGCCAGCAGTCCCCAACCCACCTCCTACGAGCAGTACTTC. Its protein product is CASSPQPTSYEQYF. This rearrangement joins TRBV6-5 to TRBJ2-7, with D uncertain. CDR1 and CDR2 from the germline V gene are MNHEY and SVGAGI. Trimming removed 5 bases at V and 0 bases at J, with 11 bases between. The CDR3 is 14 residues long.

V is TRBV21-1 and J is TRBJ2-1. TRBV21-1 is marked as a pseudogene. The CDR3 extends over 16 amino acids. The CDR3 DNA is TGTGCCAGCAGCAAAGCGAGGGGGGCTCTGAACAATGAGCAGTTCTTC. Residues: CASSKARGALNNEQFF.

V gene TRBV27 combines with J gene TRBJ1-5; a weak D match, TRBD1 (6 bases). Germline V gene data show CDR1 as MNHEY and CDR2 as SMNVEV (reference sequence). The V end lost 8 bases, the J end lost 1 base, and 18 bases lay between the germline ends. The CDR3 consists of 16 residues. CDR3 in amino acids: CASEPTGRGSNQPQHF. The CDR3 DNA sequence: TGTGCCAGCGAACCTACAGGGAGAGGAAGCAATCAGCCCCAGCATTTT.

The rearrangement uses TRBV27 and TRBJ1-1, with D possibly TRBD1 on 6 matching bases. This CDR3 has 15 residues. Trimming took 0 bases from V and 7 from J, leaving 15 bases between them. Germline assignment: CDR1 MNHEY and CDR2 SMNVEV (reference sequence). CDR3 sequence reads: CASSLSGLTRGEAFF. The CDR3, as DNA: TGTGCCAGCAGTTTATCGGGACTGACCAGGGGTGAAGCTTTCTTT.

This clone was seen just once. This chain links TRBV7-3 with TRBJ2-2, with 9 bases aligning to TRBD1. V was clipped by 6 bases and J by 3 bases; unmatched bases: 11. The CDR3 runs to 17 residues. The V gene's germline CDR1 is SGHTA and CDR2 FQGTGA. The CDR3 protein is CASSFTGGAPDTGELFF. CDR3 coding DNA: TGTGCCAGCAGTTTTACAGGGGGCGCTCCTGACACCGGGGAGCTGTTTTTT.

The V call is TRBV7-3, the J call TRBJ2-1, with 10 bases that match TRBD2. J was trimmed by 5 bases and V by 1 base; bases with no gene match: 5. This CDR3 has 16 residues. The V gene's germline CDR1 is SGHTA and CDR2 FQGTGA. CDR3 DNA: TGTGCCAGCAGCTTAATCGCACTAGCGGGGCACAATGAGCAGTTCTTC. Amino acids: CASSLIALAGHNEQFF.

V gene TRBV7-2 combines with J gene TRBJ2-7; D is perhaps TRBD1 or TRBD2 (5 bases each). The CDR3 has 14 residues. CDR1 and CDR2 from the germline V gene are SGHTA and FQGNSA. Trimming took off 4 bases at V and 1 base at J, with 11 bases between the two ends. CDR3 nucleotide sequence: TGTGCCAGCAGCTCCCGGGACCGTTCCTACGAGCAGTACTTC. This codes for CASSSRDRSYEQYF.

This chain uses TRBV29-1 with TRBJ2-7, with D unresolved. Per germline, CDR1 SQVTM and CDR2 ANQGSEA. V lost 4 bases, J lost 6 bases, and 13 bases lay in between. This CDR3 spans 12 amino acids. The CDR3 DNA follows: TGCAGCGTTGTAGGAAAGAGTGGCGAGCAGTACTTC. This translates into CSVVGKSGEQYF.

V and J are TRBV7-8 and TRBJ1-2; TRBD1 is a possible D gene (6 bases). Between the trimmed V and J ends, which lost 5 bases and 5 bases, there was a span of 12 bases. Germline V gene data show CDR1 as SGHVS and CDR2 as FQNEAQ. The CDR3 consists of 13 residues. CDR3 nucleotide sequence: TGTGCCAGCAGCACAGGGAAGGGGTATGGCTACACCTTC. Protein product: CASSTGKGYGYTF. The whole variable domain, remainder taken from reference TRBV7-8 and TRBJ1-2, is GAGVSQSPRYKVAKRGQDVALRCDPISGHVSLFWYQQALGQGPEFLTYFQNEAQLDKSGLPSDRFFAERPEGSVSTLKIQRTQQEDSAVYLCASSTGKGYGYTFGSGTRLTVV.

The rearrangement joins TRBV5-6 to TRBJ2-7, with TRBD2 as a possible D gene (5 bases). Germline CDR1 and CDR2: SGHDT and YYEEEE. Trimming left V 0 bases short and J 0 bases short, with 16 bases between. There are 17 residues in the CDR3. This CDR3 is CASSLGLARRSSYEQYF. Written as DNA, the CDR3 is TGTGCCAGCAGCTTGGGCTTAGCGCGGAGGAGCTCCTACGAGCAGTACTTC.

This clone was recorded once. This chain joins TRBV4-1 and TRBJ1-2, with D unclear. Trimming shortened V by 0 bases and J by 2 bases, and 10 bases separated the two germline ends. Germline lookup yields CDR1 MGHRA and CDR2 YSYEKL. The CDR3 loop spans 15 amino acids. CDR3 region: CASSQDLSRNYGYTF. Written as DNA, the CDR3 is TGCGCCAGCAGCCAAGATCTTTCGCGAAACTATGGCTACACCTTC.

Within the sample, this clone is medium-sized (0.01 to 0.1%). J is TRBJ2-1 and V is TRBV7-8; D may match TRBD1 or TRBD2 (5 bases each). The CDR3 consists of 15 residues. Trimming removed 3 bases at V and 5 bases at J, with 14 bases between. The germline V gene has CDR1 SGHVS and CDR2 FQNEAQ. The CDR3 nucleotides are TGTGCCAGCAGCTTCATCCCCGGGGCCAACAATGAGCAGTTCTTC. This codes for CASSFIPGANNEQFF.

CDR3: CASSFREGNGYTF. In nucleotides, the CDR3 is TGTGCCAGCAGCTTTAGGGAGGGGAATGGCTACACCTTC. This sequence joins TRBV7-3 and TRBJ1-2; perhaps TRBD1 as D (5 bases). The CDR3 covers 13 residues. The V end lost 3 bases, the J end lost 6 bases, and 11 bases lay between the germline ends. Germline-derived CDR1 and CDR2 are SGHTA and FQGTGA.

The chain uses TRBV18 and TRBJ2-7; 7 bases align to TRBD2. The J segment lost 0 bases and the V segment lost 4 bases, leaving 9 bases of the junction unmatched. The CDR3 has 16 amino acids. Germline CDR1 KGHSH, CDR2 LQKENI. CDR3 region: CASSHYPGRPSYEQYF. The CDR3 region has the DNA TGTGCCAGCTCACACTACCCCGGGAGGCCCTCCTACGAGCAGTACTTC.

This chain joins TRBV6-6 and TRBJ2-4; D is perhaps TRBD1 (6 bases). This CDR3 has 15 residues. Germline CDR1 is MNHNY and CDR2 is SVGAGI (reference sequence). V lost 2 bases to trimming and J lost 5 bases, with 13 bases between them. Here the CDR3 DNA reads TGTGCCAGCAGTTACATGAGGACAGAGGAAAACATTCAGTACTTC. This sequence encodes CASSYMRTEENIQYF.

The chain joins TRBV7-3 to TRBJ2-5; D ambiguous. Germline V CDR1 and CDR2: SGHTA, FQGTGA. The CDR3 contains 13 residues. Trimming cost V 5 bases and J 5 bases, with 12 bases left between them. CDR3 nucleotides: TGTGCCAGCAGCCCCGTAGTTGAGGAGACCCAGTACTTC. This encodes CASSPVVEETQYF.

V and J are TRBV9 and TRBJ1-2, with D perhaps matching TRBD1 (6 bases). Per the germline V gene, CDR1 is SGDLS and CDR2 is YYNGEE. Trimming cost V 3 bases and J 1 base, with 13 bases left between them. The CDR3 length is 15 residues. The CDR3 DNA sequence: TGTGCCAGCAGCGGCAGGGGAGCGGTTAACTATGGCTACACCTTC. Its translation is CASSGRGAVNYGYTF. Drawing the rest from reference TRBV9 and TRBJ1-2, the complete variable domain is DSGVTQTPKHLITATGQRVTLRCSPRSGDLSVYWYQQSLDQGLQFLIQYYNGEERAKGNILERFSAQQFPDLHSELNLSSLELGDSALYFCASSGRGAVNYGYTFGSGTRLTVV.

The DNA for the CDR3 is TGCGCCAGCAGCCCTCGGACGGCGGAAAGGGAGGCTTTCTTT. As protein: CASSPRTAEREAFF. The chain is built from TRBV5-1 and TRBJ1-1; D uncertain. The CDR3 runs to 14 residues. Trimming removed 4 bases at V and 11 bases at J, with 21 bases between. Germline lookup yields CDR1 SGHRS and CDR2 YFSETQ.